This TCR beta chain was identified during a study of OX40 agonist ivuxolimab in advanced cancers. Across the study: In this trial design, patients received ivuxolimab intravenously at 0.01 to 10 mg/kg every 2 weeks.

Germline V CDR1 and CDR2: LGHNA, YSLEER. The length of the CDR3 is 15 residues. V shed 0 bases and J shed 10 bases, with 16 bases lying between them. Patients had blood sampled at baseline and again on cycle 4 day 1 and cycle 7 day 1. The protocol was immunoSEQ multiplex PCR, while the TCRdb copy is restricted to in-frame clones and leaves out a portion. Among over 90,000 clones listed, 80% to 90% were seen once. Study conclusions and caveats: By week 6 at 0.1 to 3.0 mg/kg, blood CD4+ and CD8+ T cells had expanded clonally.

This clone occurred once. Its antigen is as yet unknown. The sequenced sample was CD4+ or CD8+ T cells sorted from blood, obtained in a trial of the OX40 agonist ivuxolimab. The sequence came from an adult with an advanced solid tumor such as melanoma, head and neck, liver or kidney cancer. The chain has TRBV4-3 and TRBJ1-5; no firm D call. CDR3: CASSQDSIPSGPQHF. Written as DNA, the CDR3 is TGCGCCAGCAGCCAAGATAGCATCCCCTCAGGCCCCCAGCATTTT.